The 30 T cell receptor beta chains in this list originate from one sample, sequenced in a study of cytomegalovirus exposure and HLA in healthy donors. Both 60 Vbeta primers and 13 Jbeta primers went into the PCR. This table comes from immunoSEQ multiplex PCR, and its TCRdb copy is limited to in-frame clones, with some not included. The sample carries around 190,000 clones, about 80% recorded once. Material for sequencing was PBMCs. These receptors were obtained from a woman younger than 45 in good health and CMV-seronegative.

This clone was found a few times. This rearrangement joins TRBV7-9 to TRBJ1-5, with D perhaps matching TRBD1 (6 bases). The CDR3 is 14 amino acids. V shed 5 bases and J shed 1 base, with 9 bases lying between them. Per germline, CDR1 SEHNR and CDR2 FQNEAQ (reference sequence). CDR3: CASSLDSSNQPQHF. CDR3 DNA sequence: TGTGCCAGCAGCCTGGACAGCAGCAATCAGCCCCAGCATTTT.

The chain's CDR3 is CASSGPEATQYF. Written as DNA, the CDR3 is TGTGCCAGCAGTGGCCCAGAGGCGACCCAGTACTTC. The chain joins TRBV6-1 to TRBJ2-5, with no clear D. Trimming stripped 4 bases from V and 7 bases from J, with 10 bases between. Per germline, CDR1 MNHNS and CDR2 SASEGT. CDR3 size: 12 residues.

The gene calls are TRBV9 and TRBJ2-7, with 7 bases fitting TRBD2. Trimming removed 5 bases from V and 2 bases from J; junction bases left unmatched: 7. This CDR3 is built from 14 residues. Germline loops: CDR1 SGDLS, CDR2 YYNGEE. The CDR3 DNA follows: TGTGCCAGCAGTGGGAGGGGCAGACCCTACGAGCAGTACTTC. It encodes CASSGRGRPYEQYF.

This clone was seen only a few times. The chain is built from TRBV5-1 and TRBJ1-2; 8 nucleotides align to TRBD1. Germline lookup yields CDR1 SGHRS and CDR2 YFSETQ. Trimming took 3 bases from V and 4 from J; bases not matched to a gene: 5. This CDR3 comprises 14 residues. As DNA, the CDR3 is TGCGCCAGCAGCTCTGGACAGGGTGGCTATGGCTACACCTTC. It yields the protein CASSSGQGGYGYTF. Supplemented by reference TRBV5-1 and TRBJ1-2, the full variable domain reads KAGVTQTPRYLIKTRGQQVTLSCSPISGHRSVSWYQQTPGQGLQFLFEYFSETQRNKGNFPGRFSGRQFSNSRSEMNVSTLELGDSALYLCASSSGQGGYGYTFGSGTRLTVV.

The chain uses TRBV5-4 and TRBJ1-4, with D unclear. The CDR3 covers 15 residues. V lost 2 bases, J lost 5 bases, and 13 bases lay in between. From germline, CDR1 is SGHNT and CDR2 YYREEE (reference sequence). Written as DNA, the CDR3 is TGTGCCAGCAGCTTATCCGGGATCGACAATGAAAAACTGTTTTTT. This translates into CASSLSGIDNEKLFF.

V gene TRBV28 combines with J gene TRBJ1-5; D unresolved. Germline CDR1 is MDHEN and CDR2 is SYDVKM. With 6 bases removed from V and 6 bases from J, the gap between germline ends came to 9 bases. The CDR3 loop spans 12 amino acids. The CDR3 here is CASRDTIQPQHF. The CDR3 DNA sequence: TGTGCCAGCAGAGATACAATTCAGCCCCAGCATTTT.

The chain joins TRBV6-6 to TRBJ2-1; weak D call: TRBD2 (6 bases). From germline, CDR1 is MNHNY and CDR2 SVGAGI (reference sequence). This CDR3 has 14 amino acids. V dropped 0 bases and J dropped 12 bases, with 15 bases sitting between them. The CDR3 sequence is CASSYSNSLGGQFF. The CDR3 coding sequence is TGTGCCAGCAGTTACTCGAACTCGCTCGGGGGGCAGTTCTTC.

J is TRBJ1-1 and V is TRBV7-8; the D gene is possibly TRBD1 (6 bases). Germline V CDR1 and CDR2: SGHVS, FQNEAQ. Deletions cut 4 bases from V and 5 bases from J, with 17 bases between. This CDR3 has 15 residues. The CDR3 loop reads CASSSDRPAETEAFF. CDR3 coding DNA: TGTGCCAGCAGCTCTGACAGGCCGGCGGAGACTGAAGCTTTCTTT.

The chain couples TRBV27 to TRBJ1-1; D is ambiguous. The length of the CDR3 is 12 residues. From germline, CDR1 is MNHEY and CDR2 SMNVEV (reference sequence). Trimming cost V 6 bases and J 5 bases, with 10 bases left between them. CDR3 coding DNA: TGTGCCAGCAGATCGGGTGGAACTGAAGCTTTCTTT. Protein product: CASRSGGTEAFF.

The rearrangement uses TRBV5-5 and TRBJ2-7; perhaps TRBD2 as D (5 bases). The CDR3 has 16 amino acids. CDR1 and CDR2 (germline): SGHKS, YYEKEE (reference sequence). The V gene lost 4 bases and the J gene lost 2 bases, with 19 bases spanning the gap. The CDR3 DNA is TGTGCCAGCAGCCCATTCGAGGGCGAGGGAGCCTACGAGCAGTACTTC. Encoded protein: CASSPFEGEGAYEQYF.

V gene TRBV19 combines with J gene TRBJ1-2; 9 bases line up with TRBD1. CDR3 length: 14 amino acids. Germline V gives CDR1 LNHDA, CDR2 SQIVND (reference sequence). V was pared by 7 bases and J by 5 bases, with 8 bases of the junction left unmatched. The CDR3 sequence is CASTLDRGRYGYTF. DNA for the CDR3: TGTGCCAGTACCCTGGACAGGGGACGGTATGGCTACACCTTC.

This clone has a handful of counts. The chain couples TRBV4-1 to TRBJ1-1; a possible D gene is TRBD1 (6 bases). The V end lost 3 bases, the J end lost 2 bases, and 13 bases lay between the germline ends. Germline values: CDR1 MGHRA, CDR2 YSYEKL. The CDR3 runs 15 residues. CDR3 in amino acids: CASSHRQDVNTEAFF. The CDR3 DNA reads TGCGCCAGCAGCCACCGACAGGACGTTAACACTGAAGCTTTCTTT.

This clone was counted a few times. This CDR3 reads CASSLAVAGAGNEQFF. In DNA, the CDR3 is TGTGCCAGCAGCTTAGCGGTGGCGGGAGCGGGCAATGAGCAGTTCTTC. The chain joins TRBV7-9 to TRBJ2-1; 7 bases match TRBD2. Trimming cost V 0 bases and J 6 bases; bases outside gene matches: 8. The germline gives CDR1 SEHNR, CDR2 FQNEAQ (reference sequence). This CDR3 has 16 amino acids.

This clone was recorded once. This sequence joins TRBV6-5 and TRBJ2-7; TRBD1 matches 7 bases. V was pared by 7 bases and J by 2 bases, with 2 bases of the junction left unmatched. Germline V gene lookup returns CDR1 MNHEY and CDR2 SVGAGI. CDR3 length: 12 amino acids. The CDR3 sequence is CASTGTAYEQYF. The CDR3 DNA is TGTGCCAGCACCGGGACAGCCTACGAGCAGTACTTC.

The chain joins TRBV10-3 to TRBJ2-7, with 9 bases identical to TRBD1. This CDR3 is 13 amino acids long. The germline V gene encodes CDR1 ENHRY and CDR2 SYGVKD. V lost 7 bases and J lost 5; bases outside the gene matches: 6. The CDR3 region is CAINKQGADEQYF. Here the CDR3 DNA reads TGTGCCATCAACAAACAGGGGGCAGACGAGCAGTACTTC.

The rearrangement uses TRBV5-4 and TRBJ1-2, with 8 bases lining up with TRBD1. Germline V gives CDR1 SGHNT, CDR2 YYREEE (reference sequence). V dropped 4 bases and J dropped 10; count of bases not matched to a gene: 18. The CDR3 has 16 residues. CDR3 DNA: TGTGCCAGCAGCCGTCCGGGACAGGAACTTAGTCACCTCTACACCTTC. Its translation is CASSRPGQELSHLYTF.

The CDR3 is CATQGGETGYGYTF. The CDR3 DNA reads as TGTGCCACACAGGGCGGAGAGACGGGCTATGGCTACACCTTC. The chain carries TRBV21-1 and TRBJ1-2; the D segment call TRBD1 is taken from the table without a DNA check. TRBV21-1 is marked as a pseudogene. The CDR3 is 14 amino acids.

The chain combines TRBV14 with TRBJ2-1; possibly TRBD2 for D (5 bases). V was cut by 5 bases and J by 0 bases, with 14 bases left in between. The CDR3 spans 16 residues. CDR1 is SGHDN and CDR2 is FVKESK in the germline V gene. The CDR3 DNA reads TGTGCCAGCAGCGAAGTGCTCAGCGGCTCCTACAATGAGCAGTTCTTC. Translating gives CASSEVLSGSYNEQFF.

CDR3 region: CASSLQGPDTQYF. The CDR3 coding sequence is TGTGCCAGCAGTCTACAGGGTCCAGATACGCAGTATTTT. This sequence joins TRBV7-8 and TRBJ2-3, with TRBD1 as a possible D gene (6 bases). This CDR3 region has 13 residues. Germline V gene data show CDR1 as SGHVS and CDR2 as FQNEAQ. Trimming took 6 bases from V and 4 from J, leaving 11 bases between them.

The chain links TRBV29-1 to TRBJ2-7; TRBD1 matches at 7 bases. CDR3 length: 14 amino acids. V lost 2 bases, J lost 2 bases, and 6 bases stayed unmatched. Germline CDR1 reads SQVTM; CDR2 reads ANQGSEA. The CDR3 is CSVEYRDSPYEQYF. The CDR3 DNA reads as TGCAGCGTTGAATACCGGGACAGCCCCTACGAGCAGTACTTC.

This clone showed up just a few times. The chain is built from TRBV9 and TRBJ2-5; the D gene is possibly TRBD2 (6 bases). Germline loops: CDR1 SGDLS, CDR2 YYNGEE. The CDR3 contains 14 residues. Deletions cut 4 bases from V and 2 bases from J, with 12 bases between. CDR3 loop: CASSTRGTQETQYF. DNA of the CDR3: TGTGCCAGCAGCACGCGGGGCACACAAGAGACCCAGTACTTC. Based on the CDR3 plus reference TRBV9 and TRBJ2-5, the full variable domain is DSGVTQTPKHLITATGQRVTLRCSPRSGDLSVYWYQQSLDQGLQFLIQYYNGEERAKGNILERFSAQQFPDLHSELNLSSLELGDSALYFCASSTRGTQETQYFGPGTRLLVL.

The rearrangement links TRBV28 to TRBJ2-1; D is perhaps TRBD1 (5 bases). The CDR3 length is 14 residues. Trimming stripped 5 bases from V and 4 bases from J, with 12 bases between. Looked up from germline, CDR1 is MDHEN and CDR2 is SYDVKM. CDR3: CASSLTTAYNEQFF. CDR3 DNA: TGTGCCAGCAGTCTAACGACAGCTTACAATGAGCAGTTCTTC.

CDR3 DNA: TGTGCCAGCAGCCCTCGACAGGGGATGGTAAAAAACATTCAGTACTTC. Amino acids: CASSPRQGMVKNIQYF. This chain links TRBV7-8 with TRBJ2-4, with TRBD1 matching over 8 bases. The CDR3 runs 16 residues. The germline V gene has CDR1 SGHVS and CDR2 FQNEAQ. V was pared by 5 bases and J by 4 bases, with 10 bases of the junction left unmatched.

This clone was picked up one time. The chain has TRBV19 and TRBJ2-7, with 8 bases that match TRBD1. This CDR3 is 15 amino acids long. With V trimmed by 5 bases and J by 0 bases, 6 bases remained unmatched. From germline, CDR1 is LNHDA and CDR2 SQIVND (reference sequence). In DNA form, the CDR3 reads TGTGCCAGTAGTCCCACAGGGGGACTCTCCTACGAGCAGTACTTC. It yields the protein CASSPTGGLSYEQYF.

The J gene is TRBJ2-5, the V gene TRBV13; TRBD1 matches 7 bases. The V gene's germline CDR1 is PRHDT and CDR2 FYEKMQ (reference sequence). The CDR3 loop spans 14 amino acids. The V and J ends lost 5 bases and 1 base, in that order; junction bases with no gene match: 4. As DNA, the CDR3 is TGTGCCAGCAGCGAACGACAGGGCCAAGAGACCCAGTACTTC. It is translated as CASSERQGQETQYF.

Remarks on this clone: One junction end does not reproduce the germline sequence, and a read error may be involved. The chain couples TRBV9 to TRBJ1-2; no clear D gene. The CDR3 length is 13 residues. Germline lookup yields CDR1 SGDLS and CDR2 YYNGEE. The CDR3 is CASSVDGYYGYPF. CDR3 sequence (DNA): TGTGCCAGCAGCGTAGACGGGTACTATGGCTACCCCTTC.

The rearrangement uses TRBV5-1 and TRBJ1-2; 7 nucleotides line up with TRBD1. The CDR3 has 16 residues. Per germline, CDR1 SGHRS and CDR2 YFSETQ. With 5 bases clipped from V and 0 bases from J, the junction kept 10 bases outside the gene matches. Here the CDR3 reads CASSREGAITNYGYTF. The CDR3 DNA is TGCGCCAGCAGTCGGGAGGGGGCAATCACTAACTATGGCTACACCTTC.

The chain is built from TRBV25-1 and TRBJ2-3; TRBD1 is a possible D gene (6 bases). Germline V gives CDR1 MGHDK, CDR2 SYGVNS. This CDR3 contains 15 residues. Trimming removed 9 bases at V and 1 base at J, with 17 bases between. The CDR3 is CASVSGTTRTDTQYF. In DNA, the CDR3 is TGTGCCAGTGTCTCCGGGACAACCCGCACAGATACGCAGTATTTT.

The V and J genes are TRBV6-1 and TRBJ1-2, with no clear D. The CDR3 totals 12 residues. V lost 3 bases to trimming and J lost 2 bases, with 4 bases between them. CDR1 is MNHNS and CDR2 is SASEGT in the germline V gene. The CDR3 sequence: CASSDLNYGYTF. In DNA form, the CDR3 reads TGTGCCAGCAGTGATCTAAACTATGGCTACACCTTC.

The chain has TRBV19 and TRBJ1-1, with D hard to call. The CDR3 consists of 14 residues. The V gene's germline CDR1 is LNHDA and CDR2 SQIVND (reference sequence). Between the trimmed V and J ends, which lost 5 bases and 1 base, there was a span of 11 bases. CDR3 sequence (DNA): TGTGCCAGTAGTTTTCATGGGCCGAACACTGAAGCTTTCTTT. Encoded protein: CASSFHGPNTEAFF.